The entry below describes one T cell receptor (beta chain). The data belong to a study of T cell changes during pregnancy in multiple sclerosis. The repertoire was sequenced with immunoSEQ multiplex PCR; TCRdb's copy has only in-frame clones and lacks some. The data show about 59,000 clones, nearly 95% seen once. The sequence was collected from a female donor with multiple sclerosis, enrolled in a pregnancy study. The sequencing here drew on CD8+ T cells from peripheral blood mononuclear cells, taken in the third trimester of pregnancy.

The CDR3 DNA is TGTGCCAGCAGTGAAAACGTTTGGGCAGGTCAAGAGACCCAGTACTTC. This codes for CASSENVWAGQETQYF. V and J are TRBV2 and TRBJ2-5, with D unresolved. The CDR3 has 16 amino acids. Germline loops: CDR1 SNHLY, CDR2 FYNNEI. V was cut by 2 bases and J by 2 bases, with 15 bases left in between.